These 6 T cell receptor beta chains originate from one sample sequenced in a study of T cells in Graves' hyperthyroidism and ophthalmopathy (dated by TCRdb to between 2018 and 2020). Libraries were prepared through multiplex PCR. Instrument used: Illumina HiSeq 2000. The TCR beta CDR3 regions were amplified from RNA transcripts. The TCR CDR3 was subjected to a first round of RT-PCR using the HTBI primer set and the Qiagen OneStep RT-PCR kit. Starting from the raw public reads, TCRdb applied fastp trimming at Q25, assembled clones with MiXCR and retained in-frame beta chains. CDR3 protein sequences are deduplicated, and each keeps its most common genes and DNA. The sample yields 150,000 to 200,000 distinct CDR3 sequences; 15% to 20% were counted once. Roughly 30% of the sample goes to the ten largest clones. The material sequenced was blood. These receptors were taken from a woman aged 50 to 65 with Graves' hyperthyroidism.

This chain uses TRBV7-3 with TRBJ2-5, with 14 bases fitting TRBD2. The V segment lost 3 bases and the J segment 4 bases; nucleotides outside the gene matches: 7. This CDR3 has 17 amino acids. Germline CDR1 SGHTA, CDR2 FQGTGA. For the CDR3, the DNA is TGTGCCAGCAGCTTGGGGACTAGCGGGAGAATCGGAGAGACCCAGTACTTC. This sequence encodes CASSLGTSGRIGETQYF.

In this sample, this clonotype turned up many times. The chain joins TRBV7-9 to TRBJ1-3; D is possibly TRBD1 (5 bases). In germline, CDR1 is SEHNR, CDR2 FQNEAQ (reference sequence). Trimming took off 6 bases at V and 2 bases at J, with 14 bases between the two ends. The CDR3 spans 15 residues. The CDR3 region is CASSEWDRAGNTIYF. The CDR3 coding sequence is TGTGCCAGCAGTGAATGGGACCGAGCTGGAAACACCATATATTTT. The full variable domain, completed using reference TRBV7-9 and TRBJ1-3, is DTGVSQNPRHKITKRGQNVTFRCDPISEHNRLYWYRQTLGQGPEFLTYFQNEAQLEKSRLLSDRFSAERPKGSFSTLEIQRTEQGDSAMYLCASSEWDRAGNTIYFGEGSWLTVV.

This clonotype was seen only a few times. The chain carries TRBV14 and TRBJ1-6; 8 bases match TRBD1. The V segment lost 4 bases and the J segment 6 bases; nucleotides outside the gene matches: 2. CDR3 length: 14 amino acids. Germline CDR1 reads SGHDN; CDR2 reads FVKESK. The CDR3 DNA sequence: TGTGCCAGCAGCCGGACAGGGTTTAATTCACCCCTCCACTTT. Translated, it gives CASSRTGFNSPLHF.

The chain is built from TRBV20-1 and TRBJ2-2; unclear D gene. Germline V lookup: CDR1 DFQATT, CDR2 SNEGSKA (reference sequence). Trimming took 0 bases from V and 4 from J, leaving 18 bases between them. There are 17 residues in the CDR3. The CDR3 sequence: CSARDLEGPEATGELFF. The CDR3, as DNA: TGCAGTGCTAGAGATCTGGAAGGACCCGAGGCCACCGGGGAGCTGTTTTTT.

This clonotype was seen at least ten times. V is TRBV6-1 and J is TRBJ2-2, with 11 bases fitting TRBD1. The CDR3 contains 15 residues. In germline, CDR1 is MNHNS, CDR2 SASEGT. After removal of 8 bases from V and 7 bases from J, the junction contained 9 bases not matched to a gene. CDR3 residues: CASGFGQGAVGELFF. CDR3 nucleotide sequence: TGTGCCAGCGGATTCGGACAGGGGGCCGTCGGGGAGCTGTTTTTT.

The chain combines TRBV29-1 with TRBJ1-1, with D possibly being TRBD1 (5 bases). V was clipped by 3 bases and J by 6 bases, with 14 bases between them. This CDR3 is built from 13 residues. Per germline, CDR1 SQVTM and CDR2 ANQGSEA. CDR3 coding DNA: TGCAGCGTTGATCAGGGATTGAGGGCTGAAGCTTTCTTT. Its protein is CSVDQGLRAEAFF.